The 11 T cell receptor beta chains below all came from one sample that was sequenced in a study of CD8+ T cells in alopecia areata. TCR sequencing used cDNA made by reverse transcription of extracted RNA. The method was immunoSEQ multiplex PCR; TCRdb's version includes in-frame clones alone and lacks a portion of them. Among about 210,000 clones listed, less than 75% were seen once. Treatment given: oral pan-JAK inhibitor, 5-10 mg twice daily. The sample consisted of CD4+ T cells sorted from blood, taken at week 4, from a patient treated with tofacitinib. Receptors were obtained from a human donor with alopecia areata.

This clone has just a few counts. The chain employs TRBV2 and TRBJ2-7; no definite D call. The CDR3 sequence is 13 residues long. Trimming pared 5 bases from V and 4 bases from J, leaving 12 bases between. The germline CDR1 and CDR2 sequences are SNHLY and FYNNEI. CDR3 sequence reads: CASSSPQGYEQYF. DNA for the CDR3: TGTGCCAGCAGTTCCCCACAAGGGTACGAGCAGTACTTC.

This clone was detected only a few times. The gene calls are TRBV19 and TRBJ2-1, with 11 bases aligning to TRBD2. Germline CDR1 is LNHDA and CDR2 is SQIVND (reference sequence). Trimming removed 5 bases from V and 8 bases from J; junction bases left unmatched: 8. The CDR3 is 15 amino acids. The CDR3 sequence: CASSPHWGLADEQFF. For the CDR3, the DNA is TGTGCCAGTAGTCCCCATTGGGGACTAGCGGATGAGCAGTTCTTC.

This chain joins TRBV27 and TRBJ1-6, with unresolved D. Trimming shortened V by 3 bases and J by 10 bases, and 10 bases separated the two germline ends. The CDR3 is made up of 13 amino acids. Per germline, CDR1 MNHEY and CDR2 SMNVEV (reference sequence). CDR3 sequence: CASSFKGYSPLHF. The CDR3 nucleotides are TGTGCCAGCAGTTTTAAAGGGTACTCACCCCTCCACTTT.

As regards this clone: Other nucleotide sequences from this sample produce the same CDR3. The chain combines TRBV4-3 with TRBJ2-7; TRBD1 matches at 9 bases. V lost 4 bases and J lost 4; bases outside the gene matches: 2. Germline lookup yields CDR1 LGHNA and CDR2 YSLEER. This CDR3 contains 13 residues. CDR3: CASSRGQGYEQYF. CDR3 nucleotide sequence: TGCGCCAGCAGCCGGGGACAGGGATACGAGCAGTACTTC.

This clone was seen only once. The CDR3 loop is CSVGEPHRELFF. DNA for the CDR3: TGCAGCGTTGGAGAGCCCCACCGGGAGCTGTTTTTT. This chain connects TRBV29-1 to TRBJ2-2; no firm D call. Trimming cost V 4 bases and J 9 bases, with 12 bases left between them. Germline values: CDR1 SQVTM, CDR2 ANQGSEA. The length of the CDR3 is 12 residues.

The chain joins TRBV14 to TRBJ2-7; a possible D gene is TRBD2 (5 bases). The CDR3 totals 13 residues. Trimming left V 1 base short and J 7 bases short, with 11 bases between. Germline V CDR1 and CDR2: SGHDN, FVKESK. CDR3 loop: CASSQVIGGEQYF. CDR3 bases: TGTGCCAGCAGCCAAGTTATCGGAGGAGAGCAGTACTTC.

CDR3 DNA: TGCGCCAGCAGCCCAAAACCTGACGATCACGAGCAGTACTTC. Its translation: CASSPKPDDHEQYF. This chain connects TRBV5-1 to TRBJ2-7; D gene unclear. The CDR3 is 14 amino acids. The V and J ends lost 4 bases and 5 bases respectively, with 16 bases between them. Per the germline V gene, CDR1 is SGHRS and CDR2 is YFSETQ.

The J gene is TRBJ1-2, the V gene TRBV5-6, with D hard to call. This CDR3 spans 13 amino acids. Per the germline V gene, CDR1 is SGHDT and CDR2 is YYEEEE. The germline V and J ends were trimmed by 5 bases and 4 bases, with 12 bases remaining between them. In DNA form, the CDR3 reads TGTGCCAGCAGATCCGTTACTGGCTATGGCTACACCTTC. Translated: CASRSVTGYGYTF.

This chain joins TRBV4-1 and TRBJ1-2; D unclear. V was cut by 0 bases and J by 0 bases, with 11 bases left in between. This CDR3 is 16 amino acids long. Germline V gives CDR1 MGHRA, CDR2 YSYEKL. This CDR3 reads CASSQDYPDANYGYTF. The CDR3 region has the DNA TGCGCCAGCAGCCAAGATTATCCCGACGCTAACTATGGCTACACCTTC.

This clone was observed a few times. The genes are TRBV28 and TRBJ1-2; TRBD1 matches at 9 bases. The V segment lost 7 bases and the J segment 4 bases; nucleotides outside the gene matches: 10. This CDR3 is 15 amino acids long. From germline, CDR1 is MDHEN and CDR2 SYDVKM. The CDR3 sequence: CASTSTGTGSYGYTF. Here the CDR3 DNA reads TGTGCCAGCACTAGCACCGGGACAGGGTCCTATGGCTACACCTTC.

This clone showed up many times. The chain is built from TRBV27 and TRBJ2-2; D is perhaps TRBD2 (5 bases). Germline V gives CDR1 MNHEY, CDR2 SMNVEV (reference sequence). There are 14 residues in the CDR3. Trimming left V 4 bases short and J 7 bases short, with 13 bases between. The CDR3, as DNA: TGTGCCAGCAGTTCGATCCTAGGAGGCGGGGAGCTGTTTTTT. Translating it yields CASSSILGGGELFF.